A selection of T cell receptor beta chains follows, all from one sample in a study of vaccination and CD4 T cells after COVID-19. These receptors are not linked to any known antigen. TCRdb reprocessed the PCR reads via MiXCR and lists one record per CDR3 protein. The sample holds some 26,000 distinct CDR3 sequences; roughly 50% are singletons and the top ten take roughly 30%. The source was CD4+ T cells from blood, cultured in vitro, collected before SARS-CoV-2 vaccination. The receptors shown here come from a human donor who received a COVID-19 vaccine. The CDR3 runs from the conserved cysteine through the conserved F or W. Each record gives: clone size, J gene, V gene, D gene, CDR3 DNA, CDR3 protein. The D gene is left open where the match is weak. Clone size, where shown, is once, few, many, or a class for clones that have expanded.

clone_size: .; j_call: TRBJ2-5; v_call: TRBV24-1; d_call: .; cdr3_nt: TGTGCCACCAGTGAGGAGTCGGGACAAGAGACCCAGTACTTC; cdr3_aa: CATSEESGQETQYF
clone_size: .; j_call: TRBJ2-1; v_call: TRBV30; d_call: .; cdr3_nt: TGTGCCTGGAGTGTACAGCAGGGTGGTGAGCAGTTCTTC; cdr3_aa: CAWSVQQGGEQFF
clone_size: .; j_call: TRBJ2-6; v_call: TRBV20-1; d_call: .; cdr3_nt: TGCAGTGCTTTCCAGCCTGGGGCCAACGTCCTGACTTTC; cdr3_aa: CSAFQPGANVLTF
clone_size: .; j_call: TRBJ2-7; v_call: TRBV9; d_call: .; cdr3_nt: TGTGCCAGCAGCGTAGATGTACAGGGACGACACGAGCAGTACTTC; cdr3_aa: CASSVDVQGRHEQYF
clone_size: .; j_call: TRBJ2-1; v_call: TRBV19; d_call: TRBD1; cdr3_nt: TGTGCCAGTAGTGTAGGGACAGGGGGCTCCTTTGGGCAGTTCTTC; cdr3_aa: CASSVGTGGSFGQFF
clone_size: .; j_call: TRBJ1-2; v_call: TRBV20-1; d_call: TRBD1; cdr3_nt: TGCAGTGCTAGAGGCTCTTACAGGGGAAGGGACTATGGCTACACCTTC; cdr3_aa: CSARGSYRGRDYGYTF
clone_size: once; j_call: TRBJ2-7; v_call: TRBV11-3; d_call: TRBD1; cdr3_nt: TGTGCCAGCAGCTTAGACAGGGGGCTCGGCGAGCAGTACTTC; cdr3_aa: CASSLDRGLGEQYF
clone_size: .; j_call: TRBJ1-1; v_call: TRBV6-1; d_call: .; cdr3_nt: TGTGCCAGCCGGGTGGAGGTCGGAGGGACTGAAGCTTTCTTT; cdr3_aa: CASRVEVGGTEAFF
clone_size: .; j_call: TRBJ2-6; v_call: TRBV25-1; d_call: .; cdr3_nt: TGTGCCAGCAGTGAAGGGGGACGGATCTCTGGGGCCAACGTCCTGACTTTC; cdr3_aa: CASSEGGRISGANVLTF
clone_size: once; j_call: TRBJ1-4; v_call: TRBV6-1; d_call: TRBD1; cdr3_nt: TGTGCCAGCAGCCCAATCAACTTCGGGACAGGAGCCGAAAAACTGTTTTTT; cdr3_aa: CASSPINFGTGAEKLFF
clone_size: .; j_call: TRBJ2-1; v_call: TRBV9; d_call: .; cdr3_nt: TGTGCCAGCAGCGTTATCGAGGATGAGCAGTTCTTC; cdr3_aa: CASSVIEDEQFF